This is a list of T cell receptor beta chains from one sample in a study of T cell changes during pregnancy in multiple sclerosis. Profiling relied on immunoSEQ multiplex PCR, and the TCRdb table lists in-frame clones only, not all of them. The table has some 59,000 clones, about 92% seen once. This specimen was peripheral blood, taken in the third trimester of pregnancy. These receptors were taken from a female donor in good health, enrolled as a control in a pregnancy study. Both conserved end residues are part of each CDR3. Each record gives: CDR3 length, J gene, clone size, V gene, D gene, CDR3 protein, CDR3 DNA. The D gene is left open where the match is weak. Rows give clone size only sometimes, using once, few, many, or a class for an expanded clone.

>17|TRBJ2-7|NA|TRBV9|TRBD1
CASSGIFSQGGPLEQYF
TGTGCCAGCAGCGGAATTTTTAGCCAAGGGGGCCCCCTCGAGCAGTACTTC
>13|TRBJ2-5|once|TRBV14|TRBD2
CASSIAGGETQYF
TGTGCCAGCTCGATAGCGGGAGGCGAGACCCAGTACTTC
>16|TRBJ2-2|NA|TRBV10-3|TRBD2
CAISESPGTIAGELFF
TGTGCCATCAGTGAATCCCCCGGGACTATCGCCGGGGAGCTGTTTTTT
>14|TRBJ1-2|once|TRBV7-9|TRBD1
CASSLGAGGYGYTF
TGTGCCAGCAGCTTAGGAGCAGGGGGCTATGGCTACACCTTC
>15|TRBJ2-1|NA|TRBV6-1|NA
CASSTSLTGFYEQFF
TGTGCCAGCAGTACCTCTTTGACAGGCTTCTATGAGCAGTTCTTC
>12|TRBJ2-1|NA|TRBV19|TRBD1
CASSNTGVEQFF
TGTGCCAGTAGTAATACAGGGGTTGAGCAGTTCTTC
>14|TRBJ1-3|once|TRBV5-1|NA
CASSTQGPGNTIYF
TGCGCCAGCAGCACGCAGGGCCCTGGAAACACCATATATTTT
>17|TRBJ2-5|NA|TRBV7-2|TRBD2
CASSLGSGGPSWETQYF
TGTGCCAGCAGCTTAGGGAGCGGGGGGCCCTCTTGGGAGACCCAGTACTTC
>15|TRBJ2-1|NA|TRBV2|TRBD1
CASSEGQGAYNEQFF
TGTGCCAGCAGCGAAGGACAGGGGGCCTACAATGAGCAGTTCTTC
>14|TRBJ1-5|NA|TRBV9|NA
CASSGESSNQPQHF
TGTGCCAGCAGCGGAGAAAGTAGCAATCAGCCCCAGCATTTT
>16|TRBJ1-6|NA|TRBV14|NA
CASSQVAGMLHSPLHF
TGTGCCAGCAGCCAAGTTGCCGGGATGCTTCATTCACCCCTCCACTTT
>15|TRBJ1-2|NA|TRBV19|NA
CASKLNGADNYGYTF
TGTGCCAGTAAACTAAATGGTGCAGATAACTATGGCTACACCTTC
>17|TRBJ2-2|NA|TRBV15|TRBD2
CATSGRLAPVSTGELFF
TGTGCCACCAGCGGTAGACTAGCCCCAGTTAGCACCGGGGAGCTGTTTTTT
>14|TRBJ1-1|NA|TRBV7-9|NA
CASSLDNMNTEAFF
TGTGCCAGCAGCTTAGATAATATGAACACTGAAGCTTTCTTT
>14|TRBJ1-2|NA|TRBV7-2|TRBD1
CASSPLDRGRGYTF
TGTGCCAGCAGCCCCTTAGACAGGGGGCGTGGCTACACCTTC
>18|TRBJ2-6|NA|TRBV2|TRBD2
CASSELPSGYSGANVLTF
TGTGCCAGCAGTGAACTGCCTAGCGGGTACTCTGGGGCCAACGTCCTGACTTTC
>20|TRBJ2-1|NA|TRBV29-1|TRBD2
CSVEEVFGLAGSRPTNEQFF
TGCAGCGTTGAAGAGGTTTTCGGACTAGCGGGGTCTCGCCCCACGAATGAGCAGTTCTTC
>15|TRBJ1-4|NA|TRBV4-1|NA
CASSQRGAGNEKLFF
TGCGCCAGCAGCCAGCGCGGGGCGGGTAATGAAAAACTGTTTTTT
>17|TRBJ1-2|NA|TRBV5-4|NA
CASSLGGDRTFNYGYTF
TGTGCCAGCAGCTTGGGGGGGGACCGCACCTTTAATTATGGCTACACCTTC
>15|TRBJ2-2|NA|TRBV9|TRBD2
CASSVGSGNAGELFF
TGTGCCAGCAGCGTTGGTAGCGGGAACGCCGGGGAGCTGTTTTTT
>15|TRBJ1-1|NA|TRBV28|NA
CASSGLGGGGTEAFF
TGTGCCAGCAGCGGACTAGGGGGGGGCGGGACTGAAGCTTTCTTT
>17|TRBJ2-2|NA|TRBV5-1|TRBD1
CASSLVMVTGSTGELFF
TGCGCCAGCAGCTTGGTTATGGTGACAGGGAGCACCGGGGAGCTGTTTTTT
>13|TRBJ2-7|NA|TRBV19|NA
CASSMDRFYEQYF
TGTGCCAGTAGTATGGACAGATTCTACGAGCAGTACTTC
>17|TRBJ2-7|NA|TRBV5-1|TRBD1
CASSLEPPGTASYEQYF
TGCGCCAGCAGCTTGGAGCCCCCCGGGACAGCCTCCTACGAGCAGTACTTC
>14|TRBJ1-1|NA|TRBV6-5|NA
CASSKTGGNTEAFF
TGTGCCAGCAGTAAAACCGGGGGGAACACTGAAGCTTTCTTT
>15|TRBJ2-6|NA|TRBV25-1|NA
CASSESGSGANVLTF
TGTGCCAGCAGTGAATCGGGGTCTGGGGCCAACGTCCTGACTTTC
>16|TRBJ1-3|NA|TRBV4-2|NA
CASSQEDSFSGDTIYF
TGTGCCAGCAGCCAAGAGGACAGTTTCTCTGGAGACACCATATATTTT
>16|TRBJ1-2|once|TRBV4-3|TRBD1
CASSQDEETGGNGYTF
TGCGCCAGCAGCCAAGATGAAGAGACAGGGGGCAATGGCTACACCTTC
>16|TRBJ1-2|NA|TRBV25-1|TRBD1
CASSEFAGTGWYGYTF
TGTGCCAGCAGTGAATTCGCGGGGACAGGGTGGTATGGCTACACCTTC
>14|TRBJ1-4|few|TRBV6-6|NA
CASRKGQINEKLFF
TGTGCCAGCAGGAAGGGGCAGATTAATGAAAAACTGTTTTTT
>14|TRBJ1-1|once|TRBV19|NA
CASSIDPVNTEAFF
TGTGCCAGTAGTATAGATCCAGTGAACACTGAAGCTTTCTTT
>14|TRBJ2-3|NA|TRBV4-2|TRBD2
CASSQAGGIDTQYF
TGTGCCAGCAGCCAAGCCGGGGGGATAGATACGCAGTATTTT
>16|TRBJ1-2|NA|TRBV6-6|TRBD1
CASSYLAGGSHYGYTF
TGTGCCAGCAGTTACTTGGCAGGGGGCTCCCACTATGGCTACACCTTC
>15|TRBJ1-5|NA|TRBV15|NA
CATSRDRRGNQPQHF
TGTGCCACCAGCAGAGATCGGCGCGGTAATCAGCCCCAGCATTTT
>17|TRBJ2-7|NA|TRBV6-1|TRBD2
CASSGTGISGRAFEQYF
TGTGCCAGCAGTGGGACAGGGATTAGCGGGAGGGCCTTCGAGCAGTACTTC
>17|TRBJ2-1|NA|TRBV4-2|TRBD2
CASSQDIAGSSYNEQFF
TGTGCCAGCAGCCAAGATATAGCGGGATCCTCCTACAATGAGCAGTTCTTC
>14|TRBJ2-2|NA|TRBV19|NA
CASRQSFGFGELFF
TGTGCCAGTCGACAGAGCTTCGGGTTCGGGGAGCTGTTTTTT
>13|TRBJ2-3|NA|TRBV5-1|NA
CASRGRGTDTQYF
TGCGCCAGCAGGGGCAGGGGCACAGATACGCAGTATTTT
>15|TRBJ1-5|NA|TRBV27|TRBD1
CASSPRGAGGQPQHF
TGTGCCAGCAGCCCCAGGGGGGCGGGTGGTCAGCCCCAGCATTTT
>13|TRBJ1-1|NA|TRBV5-1|NA
CASSLGGWTEAFF
TGCGCCAGCAGCTTGGGGGGCTGGACTGAAGCTTTCTTT
>16|TRBJ2-1|NA|TRBV21-1|NA
CASSKGLGAFYNEQFF
TGTGCCAGCAGCAAAGGGCTAGGGGCCTTTTACAATGAGCAGTTCTTC
>11|TRBJ2-5|NA|TRBV10-2|NA
CASSSGGTQYF
TGCGCCAGCAGTTCAGGAGGGACCCAGTACTTC
>16|TRBJ2-3|once|TRBV19|TRBD2
CASSWTSGEFTDTQYF
TGTGCCAGTAGCTGGACTAGCGGAGAGTTCACAGATACGCAGTATTTT
>13|TRBJ2-1|NA|TRBV6-1|NA
CASNLGAYNEQFF
TGTGCCAGCAACCTCGGGGCCTACAATGAGCAGTTCTTC
>14|TRBJ2-7|NA|TRBV7-2|NA
CASSPPPGVYEQYF
TGTGCCAGCAGCCCTCCCCCCGGGGTCTACGAGCAGTACTTC
>15|TRBJ1-1|NA|TRBV27|NA
CASNLGGTLNTEAFF
TGTGCCAGCAACCTCGGAGGGACGTTGAACACTGAAGCTTTCTTT
>16|TRBJ2-1|NA|TRBV30|TRBD2
CAWSVPGAGVRREQFF
TGTGCCTGGAGTGTACCGGGAGCGGGAGTCCGTCGGGAGCAGTTCTTC
>14|TRBJ2-2|NA|TRBV12-5|TRBD2
CASGRGLANRELFF
TGTGCTAGTGGCCGGGGACTAGCCAACCGGGAGCTGTTTTTT
>12|TRBJ1-5|few|TRBV27|NA
CASGSGSQPQHF
TGTGCCAGTGGGTCGGGGTCTCAGCCCCAGCATTTT
>15|TRBJ1-5|NA|TRBV6-5|TRBD1
CASSQGQYSNQPQHF
TGTGCCAGCAGCCAGGGACAGTATAGCAATCAGCCCCAGCATTTT
>13|TRBJ1-4|NA|TRBV27|TRBD1
CASSLSGGEKLFF
TGTGCCAGCAGTTTATCAGGGGGCGAAAAACTGTTTTTT
>13|TRBJ2-7|NA|TRBV7-9|NA
CASSLRSRPWQYF
TGTGCCAGCAGCCTCCGATCGCGCCCCTGGCAGTACTTC
>15|TRBJ2-5|NA|TRBV6-5|TRBD2
CASSTPGLAGETQYF
TGTGCCAGCAGTACGCCGGGACTAGCAGGCGAGACCCAGTACTTC
>15|TRBJ2-6|NA|TRBV2|TRBD1
CASTGGTSGANVLTF
TGTGCCAGCACAGGGGGTACCTCTGGGGCCAACGTCCTGACTTTC
>18|TRBJ1-2|NA|TRBV21-1|NA
CASSKDESPGERLYGYTF
TGTGCCAGCAGCAAAGATGAGTCCCCGGGAGAACGTCTCTATGGCTACACCTTC